The entry that follows covers one TCR beta chain sequence. Antigen unknown. Looked up from germline, CDR1 is MNHNS and CDR2 is SASEGT. This CDR3 has 14 residues. The V gene lost 1 base and the J gene lost 5 bases, with 9 bases spanning the gap. This entry comes from a study of T cell responses to AZD1222 COVID-19 vaccine. Study-wide results and limits: Most donors were white British, females outnumbered males, and clonal diversity was possibly underestimated. Mapped onto spike, vaccine-associated CD4 TCRs spanned it and were dominant at 160-218 and 743-854. In all cases, repertoires were sampled only after the peak T cell response.

The data were produced by immunoSEQ multiplex PCR, yet TCRdb's version contains in-frame clones alone and is incomplete. The sample lists more than 150,000 clones; about nine tenths were seen once. This clonotype originated in an adult in good health. V is TRBV6-1 and J is TRBJ2-1; D unclear. Sequencing used peripheral blood, obtained on day 0 of AZD1222 vaccination. The CDR3 loop is CASSEGTDHNEQFF. Here the CDR3 DNA reads TGTGCCAGCAGTGAAGGGACGGACCACAATGAGCAGTTCTTC.